The clone carrying this T cell receptor (beta chain) was seen a handful of times. The source of the sample is a study of cytomegalovirus exposure and HLA in healthy donors. PCR amplification relied on 60 Vbeta primers (plus 13 Jbeta primers). The repertoire was sequenced with immunoSEQ multiplex PCR; TCRdb's copy has only in-frame clones and lacks some. The data contain 45,000 or so clones, around two thirds of them singletons. The CDR3 consists of 12 residues. Germline assignment: CDR1 GTSNPN and CDR2 SVGIG (reference sequence). V gave up 3 bases and J gave up 8 bases; unmatched junction bases: 5. Sequencing input: PBMCs. The V gene is TRBV30, the J gene TRBJ1-2; 8 bases match TRBD1. The origin of this receptor is a woman younger than 45 in good health and CMV-seronegative. CDR3 bases: TGTGCCTGGAGCCTAGGGACAGGAGGCTACACCTTC. It yields the protein CAWSLGTGGYTF.